Each of the 24 T cell receptor beta chains below was sequenced from the same sample in a study of cytomegalovirus exposure and HLA in healthy donors. The protocol was immunoSEQ multiplex PCR, while the TCRdb copy is restricted to in-frame clones and leaves out a portion. In the table there are about 360,000 clones, 86% of which are singletons. The sequencing input was PBMCs. The origin of the receptors is a woman aged 18-29 years in good health and CMV-seronegative.

J is TRBJ2-3 and V is TRBV2; D possibly corresponds to TRBD2 (5 bases). The CDR3 extends over 14 amino acids. Germline-derived CDR1 and CDR2 are SNHLY and FYNNEI. V lost 3 bases and J lost 2, with 9 bases in between. This CDR3 reads CASSEMGATDTQYF. CDR3 coding DNA: TGTGCCAGCAGTGAGATGGGAGCCACAGATACGCAGTATTTT.

The genes are TRBV27 and TRBJ1-2, with TRBD1 matching over 10 bases. This CDR3 is built from 16 residues. After removal of 3 bases from V and 4 bases from J, the junction contained 8 bases not matched to a gene. CDR1 is MNHEY and CDR2 is SMNVEV in the germline V gene (reference sequence). CDR3 sequence (DNA): TGTGCCAGCAGTTTCACGAGGGGACAGGGGCTCTATGGCTACACCTTC. Residues: CASSFTRGQGLYGYTF.

The chain uses TRBV28 and TRBJ2-1; TRBD2 matches 7 bases. V shed 5 bases, J shed 2 bases, and the junction held 6 bases outside the gene matches. This CDR3 has 15 amino acids. CDR1 and CDR2 (germline): MDHEN, SYDVKM. The CDR3 DNA is TGTGCCAGCAGTATGCTAGCGGCTACCTACAATGAGCAGTTCTTC. Protein sequence: CASSMLAATYNEQFF.

V gene TRBV5-1 combines with J gene TRBJ2-1; D gene ambiguous. The germline V gene has CDR1 SGHRS and CDR2 YFSETQ. This CDR3 comprises 16 residues. The V and J ends lost 0 bases and 8 bases respectively, with 18 bases between them. The DNA for the CDR3 is TGCGCCAGCAGCTTGGAGGTTGCGGTGCTAGGCTATGAGCAGTTCTTC. Its translation: CASSLEVAVLGYEQFF.

The chain recombines TRBV27 with TRBJ1-1; TRBD1 might be the D (6 bases). This CDR3 is 14 amino acids long. V lost 3 bases to trimming and J lost 5 bases, with 13 bases between them. Germline V gene lookup returns CDR1 MNHEY and CDR2 SMNVEV (reference sequence). CDR3 bases: TGTGCCAGCAGTTTCGGGGGGGCGCGGACTGAAGCTTTCTTT. This translates into CASSFGGARTEAFF.

As concerns this clone: Other DNA sequences from this sample encode an identical CDR3 as well. The V and J genes are TRBV28 and TRBJ2-3; 7 nucleotides align to TRBD1. The J segment lost 1 base and the V segment lost 6 bases, leaving 4 bases of the junction unmatched. Germline V CDR1 and CDR2: MDHEN, SYDVKM. This CDR3 region has 14 residues. The CDR3 protein is CASSDGQGTDTQYF. In DNA, the CDR3 is TGTGCCAGCAGCGATGGACAGGGCACAGATACGCAGTATTTT. The variable domain in full, with the rest retrieved from reference TRBV28 and TRBJ2-3, is DVKVTQSSRYLVKRTGEKVFLECVQDMDHENMFWYRQDPGLGLRLIYFSYDVKMKEKGDIPEGYSVSREKKERFSLILESASTNQTSMYLCASSDGQGTDTQYFGPGTRLTVL.

This clone occurred a few times. The chain carries TRBV27 and TRBJ1-2; no definite D call. Trimming removed 0 bases from V and 8 bases from J, with 13 bases in between. This CDR3 is built from 14 residues. Germline lookup yields CDR1 MNHEY and CDR2 SMNVEV (reference sequence). CDR3 loop: CASSLSVFGYGYTF. CDR3 in DNA: TGTGCCAGCAGTTTATCGGTGTTCGGGTACGGCTACACCTTC.

The chain is built from TRBV30 and TRBJ2-1; D is perhaps TRBD1 (5 bases). The CDR3 loop spans 14 amino acids. V lost 0 bases, J lost 5 bases, and 11 bases lay in between. Germline-derived CDR1 and CDR2 are GTSNPN and SVGIG (reference sequence). For the CDR3, the DNA is TGTGCCTGGAGTGTCGGAGTGGGGCACAATGAGCAGTTCTTC. The encoded protein is CAWSVGVGHNEQFF.

J is TRBJ1-4 and V is TRBV27; a possible D gene is TRBD1 (5 bases). The CDR3 covers 14 residues. The V gene's germline CDR1 is MNHEY and CDR2 SMNVEV (reference sequence). V was clipped by 5 bases and J by 2 bases, with 9 bases between them. Here the CDR3 DNA reads TGTGCCAGCAGTCCTTGGGGCACTAATGAAAAACTGTTTTTT. Its translation is CASSPWGTNEKLFF.

The chain joins TRBV7-9 to TRBJ1-2; D is ambiguous. Germline V gene lookup returns CDR1 SEHNR and CDR2 FQNEAQ (reference sequence). V lost 5 bases, J lost 1 base, and 14 bases lay in between. This CDR3 region has 15 residues. The chain's CDR3 is CASSEPTESNYGYTF. CDR3 nucleotides: TGTGCCAGCAGCGAACCCACAGAGAGTAACTATGGCTACACCTTC.

This chain joins TRBV30 and TRBJ2-1; 12 positions agree with TRBD2. CDR3 length equals 16 residues. The germline gives CDR1 GTSNPN, CDR2 SVGIG (reference sequence). Trimming cost V 1 base and J 4 bases; bases outside gene matches: 5. This CDR3 reads CAWSGTSGGSYNEQFF. CDR3 sequence (DNA): TGTGCCTGGAGTGGAACTAGCGGGGGGAGTTACAATGAGCAGTTCTTC.

This sequence joins TRBV5-1 and TRBJ2-7; D is perhaps TRBD2 (6 bases). CDR1 and CDR2 (germline): SGHRS, YFSETQ. This CDR3 is 15 amino acids long. V was trimmed by 0 bases and J by 5 bases, leaving 15 bases between them. Here the CDR3 DNA reads TGCGCCAGCAGCTTGGTTGGGACGGGGGAGGACGAGCAGTACTTC. Amino acid sequence: CASSLVGTGEDEQYF.

The chain employs TRBV28 and TRBJ2-1; 13 bases align to TRBD2. This CDR3 spans 17 amino acids. The germline V gene has CDR1 MDHEN and CDR2 SYDVKM. The ends lost 4 bases at V and 9 bases at J; junction bases unmatched: 12. The CDR3 bases are TGTGCCAGCAGTTCCCCCCGGACTAGCGGGAGTTCGGGTGAGCAGTTCTTC. Amino acids: CASSSPRTSGSSGEQFF. Based on the CDR3 plus reference TRBV28 and TRBJ2-1, the full variable domain is DVKVTQSSRYLVKRTGEKVFLECVQDMDHENMFWYRQDPGLGLRLIYFSYDVKMKEKGDIPEGYSVSREKKERFSLILESASTNQTSMYLCASSSPRTSGSSGEQFFGPGTRLTVL.

CDR3 in amino acids: CASSYGGLGRKETQYF. CDR3 DNA: TGTGCCAGCAGCTACGGAGGGTTGGGGCGGAAAGAGACCCAGTACTTC. The V and J genes are TRBV13 and TRBJ2-5, with D possibly being TRBD2 (6 bases). V lost 4 bases and J lost 3, with 18 bases in between. Germline V gene data show CDR1 as PRHDT and CDR2 as FYEKMQ (reference sequence). This CDR3 is built from 16 residues.

This rearrangement joins TRBV7-2 to TRBJ1-2; tentatively, D is TRBD1 (5 bases). The CDR3 contains 15 residues. V was cut by 5 bases and J by 4 bases, with 17 bases left in between. CDR1 and CDR2 (germline): SGHTA, FQGNSA. CDR3 sequence: CASSGSGREGYGYTF. In nucleotides, the CDR3 is TGTGCCAGCAGCGGCAGTGGCAGGGAGGGCTATGGCTACACCTTC.

The gene calls are TRBV5-1 and TRBJ2-6; 10 bases line up with TRBD1. Germline V lookup: CDR1 SGHRS, CDR2 YFSETQ. The CDR3 covers 20 residues. The J segment lost 0 bases and the V segment lost 4 bases, leaving 13 bases of the junction unmatched. In nucleotides, the CDR3 is TGCGCCAGCAGCACACCCCCGGGGACAGGGGTGGGCTCTGGGGCCAACGTCCTGACTTTC. It yields the protein CASSTPPGTGVGSGANVLTF. The whole variable domain, remainder taken from reference TRBV5-1 and TRBJ2-6, is KAGVTQTPRYLIKTRGQQVTLSCSPISGHRSVSWYQQTPGQGLQFLFEYFSETQRNKGNFPGRFSGRQFSNSRSEMNVSTLELGDSALYLCASSTPPGTGVGSGANVLTFGAGSRLTVL.

The chain couples TRBV5-4 to TRBJ1-2; 10 bases fit TRBD1. Losses at the gene ends were 2 bases for V and 6 bases for J; bases not matched to a gene: 1. Germline V CDR1 and CDR2: SGHNT, YYREEE (reference sequence). The CDR3 runs to 13 residues. DNA of the CDR3: TGTGCCAGCAGCTTAGACAGGGGGCATGGCTACACCTTC. It codes for CASSLDRGHGYTF.

This rearrangement joins TRBV6-1 to TRBJ2-7; 9 bases match TRBD1. Germline V CDR1 and CDR2: MNHNS, SASEGT. The V segment lost 4 bases and the J segment 1 base; nucleotides outside the gene matches: 2. CDR3 length: 14 amino acids. CDR3 region: CASSVTGGSYEQYF. The CDR3 DNA sequence: TGTGCCAGCAGTGTGACAGGGGGTTCCTACGAGCAGTACTTC.

The chain carries TRBV6-5 and TRBJ2-4; D perhaps matches TRBD2 (6 bases). The CDR3 spans 13 residues. The V end lost 6 bases, the J end lost 13 bases, and 19 bases lay between the germline ends. Germline CDR1 is MNHEY and CDR2 is SVGAGI. CDR3 nucleotides: TGTGCCAGCAGGTCTCCCGGGACTCTCTCCCAGTACTTC. Translation gives CASRSPGTLSQYF.

V and J are TRBV7-8 and TRBJ2-3; TRBD1 agrees at 9 bases. Germline V gene data show CDR1 as SGHVS and CDR2 as FQNEAQ. With 6 bases clipped from V and 6 bases from J, the junction kept 4 bases outside the gene matches. This CDR3 region has 13 residues. CDR3 DNA sequence: TGTGCCAGCAGGTCGACAGGGGGGGATACGCAGTATTTT. It is translated as CASRSTGGDTQYF.

This chain uses TRBV6-5 with TRBJ2-5; TRBD2 matches 8 bases. Germline V CDR1 and CDR2: MNHEY, SVGAGI. The CDR3 is 14 residues long. Germline trimming cut 5 bases from V and 5 bases from J; bases unmatched to any gene: 7. The CDR3 coding sequence is TGTGCCAGCAGTCACCAAGCGGGAGTGGAGACCCAGTACTTC. This sequence encodes CASSHQAGVETQYF.

The chain links TRBV11-2 to TRBJ2-7; 16 positions match TRBD2. Germline V gives CDR1 SGHAT, CDR2 FQNNGV. The CDR3 loop spans 19 amino acids. With V trimmed by 5 bases and J by 1 base, 11 bases remained unmatched. The DNA for the CDR3 is TGTGCCAGCAGCCCAACGGGGGGGACTAGCGGGAGGGGTTCCTACGAGCAGTACTTC. Translated: CASSPTGGTSGRGSYEQYF.

This clone is a singleton in its sample. The chain couples TRBV18 to TRBJ2-4; 7 bases align to TRBD2. V trimming: 2 bases; J trimming: 7 bases; junction bases outside the gene matches: 2. This CDR3 has 13 residues. Germline V CDR1 and CDR2: KGHSH, LQKENI. The CDR3 loop reads CASSPGEGNIQYF. CDR3 coding DNA: TGTGCCAGCTCACCAGGGGAGGGGAACATTCAGTACTTC.

The V and J genes are TRBV2 and TRBJ1-2; TRBD1 is a possible D gene (6 bases). This CDR3 has 12 residues. The germline V gene encodes CDR1 SNHLY and CDR2 FYNNEI. V lost 9 bases, J lost 9 bases, and 17 bases lay in between. CDR3 sequence (DNA): TGTGCCAGTTCCGGGACAACCGATAGCTACACCTTC. This codes for CASSGTTDSYTF. Looking up the rest from reference TRBV2 and TRBJ1-2 gives the full variable domain: EPEVTQTPSHQVTQMGQEVILRCVPISNHLYFYWYRQILGQKVEFLVSFYNNEISEKSEIFDDQFSVERPDGSNFTLKIRSTKLEDSAMYFCASSGTTDSYTFGSGTRLTVV.